This TCR beta chain appears in the sequencing data of a study of T cell repertoires in cytomegalovirus infection. Study-wide background: Public TCR beta signatures marked donors with CMV infection and the matching HLA. Broader study findings: Of the TCR beta families, the public ones yielded a cumulative frequency that identified carriers of CMV plus the relevant HLA.

This clonotype was seen a handful of times. The antigen is unknown. Losses at the gene ends were 5 bases for V and 3 bases for J; bases not matched to a gene: 10. The CDR3 has 15 residues. MiXCR was run by TCRdb on the reads, yielding one entry per CDR3 protein. The data hold around 490,000 distinct CDR3 sequences, with approximately 26% observed a single time. The receptor comes from a human donor in good health (CMV status not recorded). Some clones in this sample may be carry-over from other donors' samples. What was sequenced was PBMCs. V gene TRBV12-3 or TRBV12-4 combines with J gene TRBJ2-7, with 7 positions matching TRBD1. CDR3 DNA: TGTGCCAGCAGTCCCGGGACAGCGAGTGACTACGAGCAGTACTTC. As protein: CASSPGTASDYEQYF.